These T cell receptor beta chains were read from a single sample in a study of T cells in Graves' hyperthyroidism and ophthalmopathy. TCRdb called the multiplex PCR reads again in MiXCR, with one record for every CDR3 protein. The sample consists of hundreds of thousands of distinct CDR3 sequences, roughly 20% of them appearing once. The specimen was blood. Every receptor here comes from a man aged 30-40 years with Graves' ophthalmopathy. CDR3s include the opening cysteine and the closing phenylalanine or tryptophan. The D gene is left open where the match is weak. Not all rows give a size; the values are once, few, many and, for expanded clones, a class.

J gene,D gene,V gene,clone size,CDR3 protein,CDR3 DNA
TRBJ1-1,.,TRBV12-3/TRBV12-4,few,CASSPRWVDEAFF,TGTGCCAGCAGCCCGCGCTGGGTCGATGAAGCTTTCTTT
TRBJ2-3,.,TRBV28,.,CASSPAGAGITDTQYF,TGTGCCAGCAGTCCCGCAGGGGCGGGAATCACAGATACGCAGTATTTT
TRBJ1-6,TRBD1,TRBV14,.,CASSHARTGPYNSPLHF,TGTGCCAGCAGCCACGCACGGACAGGACCTTATAATTCACCCCTCCACTTT
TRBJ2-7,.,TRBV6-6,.,CASSYHGLAYEQYF,TGTGCCAGCAGTTACCACGGGTTGGCCTACGAGCAGTACTTC
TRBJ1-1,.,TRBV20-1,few,CSARDPTGIVGYTEAFF,TGCAGTGCTAGAGATCCCACAGGGATAGTGGGGTACACTGAAGCTTTCTTT
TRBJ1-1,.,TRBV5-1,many,CASSAEGYMNTEAFF,TGCGCCAGCAGCGCCGAGGGGTACATGAACACTGAAGCTTTCTTT
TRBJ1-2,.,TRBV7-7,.,CASSLTIDSYHSNYGYTF,TGTGCTAGCAGCCTAACCATTGACAGTTACCACTCTAACTATGGCTACACCTTC
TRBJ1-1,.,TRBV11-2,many,CASSGGENTEAFF,TGTGCCAGCAGCGGGGGGGAGAACACTGAAGCTTTCTTT
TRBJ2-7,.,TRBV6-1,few,CASRQQGKSDEQYF,TGTGCCAGCAGACAACAGGGTAAATCGGACGAGCAGTACTTC
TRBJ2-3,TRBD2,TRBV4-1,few,CASSQVLTRTSGRGTDTQYF,TGCGCCAGCAGCCAAGTTCTTACTAGGACTAGCGGAAGGGGCACAGATACGCAGTATTTT
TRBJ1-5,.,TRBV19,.,CASSKPVDLLNQPQHF,TGTGCCAGTAGTAAGCCAGTTGACCTTTTAAATCAGCCCCAGCATTTT
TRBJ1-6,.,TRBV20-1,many,CSARAIRRRGSPLHF,TGCAGTGCTAGAGCGATCCGGAGGCGGGGCTCACCCCTCCACTTT
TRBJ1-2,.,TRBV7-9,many,CASSSGTIYYGYTF,TGTGCCAGCAGCTCCGGGACAATCTACTATGGCTACACCTTC
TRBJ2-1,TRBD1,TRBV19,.,CASSIDETGGFYNEQFF,TGTGCCAGTAGTATAGACGAGACAGGGGGCTTTTACAATGAGCAGTTCTTC
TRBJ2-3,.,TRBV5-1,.,CASSPEGRSTDTQYF,TGCGCCAGCAGCCCAGAGGGGAGAAGCACAGATACGCAGTATTTT
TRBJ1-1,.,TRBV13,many,CASSIMGEENTEAFF,TGTGCCAGCAGCATCATGGGCGAGGAGAACACTGAAGCTTTCTTT
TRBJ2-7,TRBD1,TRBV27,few,CASSLTGGPGYEQYF,TGTGCCAGCAGTCTCACAGGGGGCCCGGGCTACGAGCAGTACTTC
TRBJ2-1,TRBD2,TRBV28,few,CASSFRAGVTAYNEQFF,TGTGCCAGCAGTTTCCGGGCGGGGGTTACCGCCTACAATGAGCAGTTCTTC
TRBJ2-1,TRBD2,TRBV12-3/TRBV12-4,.,CASSPAGGPEFF,TGTGCCAGCAGTCCAGCGGGAGGGCCTGAGTTCTTC
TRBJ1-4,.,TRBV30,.,CTWSVREKLFF,TGTACCTGGAGTGTGCGTGAAAAACTGTTTTTT
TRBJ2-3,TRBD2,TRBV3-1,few,CASSQEVASGMQTDTQYF,TGTGCCAGCAGCCAAGAAGTAGCTAGCGGGATGCAGACAGATACGCAGTATTTT
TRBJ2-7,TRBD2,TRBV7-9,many,CASSSNLPTTSGISYEQYF,TGTGCCAGCAGCTCCAATCTCCCCACCACTAGCGGGATCTCCTACGAGCAGTACTTC
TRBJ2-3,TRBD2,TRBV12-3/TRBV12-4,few,CASSLREGGDTQYF,TGTGCCAGCAGTTTACGGGAGGGAGGAGATACGCAGTATTTT
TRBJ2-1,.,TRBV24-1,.,CATSDLESSSYNEQFF,TGTGCCACCAGTGATTTGGAGTCGAGCTCCTACAATGAGCAGTTCTTC
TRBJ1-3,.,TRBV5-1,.,CASSLGESPGNTIYF,TGCGCCAGCAGCTTAGGGGAGTCTCCTGGAAACACCATATATTTT
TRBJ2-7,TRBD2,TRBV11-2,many,CASSLDAASGSPYEQYF,TGTGCCAGCAGCTTAGACGCGGCTAGCGGGAGCCCCTACGAGCAGTACTTC
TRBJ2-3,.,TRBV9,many,CASSESVTSTDTQYF,TGTGCCAGCAGCGAGTCGGTAACTAGCACAGATACGCAGTATTTT
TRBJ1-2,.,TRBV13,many,CASSLGLGYTF,TGTGCCAGCAGCTTAGGTCTTGGCTACACCTTC
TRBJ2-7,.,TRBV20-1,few,CSARKAGAEQYF,TGCAGTGCTAGAAAAGCAGGCGCCGAGCAGTACTTC
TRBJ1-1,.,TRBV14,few,CASSQDLMNTEAFF,TGTGCCAGCAGCCAAGATCTTATGAACACTGAAGCTTTCTTT
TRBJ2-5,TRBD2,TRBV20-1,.,CRLAGAPGETQYF,TGCAGATTAGCGGGAGCCCCCGGGGAGACCCAGTACTTC